The entry that follows covers one T cell receptor beta chain sequence. The V gene lost 2 bases and the J gene lost 4 bases, with 7 bases spanning the gap. The CDR3 has 13 amino acids. Per germline, CDR1 SGHDT and CDR2 YYEEEE. The sample originates from a study of blood T cell repertoires in COVID-19. Study details: Some COVID-19 samples were acute and others convalescent; all came from the United States, Italy and Spain. From T cells, B-cell-depleted T cells, or PBMCs came the material, which was cDNA or gDNA.

Under the authors' procedure: From reference gene primer amplification, estimates of nucleated cell counts were derived. The data were produced by immunoSEQ multiplex PCR, yet TCRdb's version contains in-frame clones alone and is incomplete. D and trimming come from the DNA, and the V and J calls and clone size come from that table. Seen here are 60,000 or so clones, roughly 79% observed once, and the top ten hold roughly 5.3%. The source is a human donor in a cohort sampled during active COVID-19. The sample consisted of peripheral blood. The chain combines TRBV5-6 with TRBJ1-5, with D uncertain. The CDR3 nucleotides read TGTGCCAGCAGCTTTAGAACGAATCAGCCCCAGCATTTT. The encoded protein is CASSFRTNQPQHF.